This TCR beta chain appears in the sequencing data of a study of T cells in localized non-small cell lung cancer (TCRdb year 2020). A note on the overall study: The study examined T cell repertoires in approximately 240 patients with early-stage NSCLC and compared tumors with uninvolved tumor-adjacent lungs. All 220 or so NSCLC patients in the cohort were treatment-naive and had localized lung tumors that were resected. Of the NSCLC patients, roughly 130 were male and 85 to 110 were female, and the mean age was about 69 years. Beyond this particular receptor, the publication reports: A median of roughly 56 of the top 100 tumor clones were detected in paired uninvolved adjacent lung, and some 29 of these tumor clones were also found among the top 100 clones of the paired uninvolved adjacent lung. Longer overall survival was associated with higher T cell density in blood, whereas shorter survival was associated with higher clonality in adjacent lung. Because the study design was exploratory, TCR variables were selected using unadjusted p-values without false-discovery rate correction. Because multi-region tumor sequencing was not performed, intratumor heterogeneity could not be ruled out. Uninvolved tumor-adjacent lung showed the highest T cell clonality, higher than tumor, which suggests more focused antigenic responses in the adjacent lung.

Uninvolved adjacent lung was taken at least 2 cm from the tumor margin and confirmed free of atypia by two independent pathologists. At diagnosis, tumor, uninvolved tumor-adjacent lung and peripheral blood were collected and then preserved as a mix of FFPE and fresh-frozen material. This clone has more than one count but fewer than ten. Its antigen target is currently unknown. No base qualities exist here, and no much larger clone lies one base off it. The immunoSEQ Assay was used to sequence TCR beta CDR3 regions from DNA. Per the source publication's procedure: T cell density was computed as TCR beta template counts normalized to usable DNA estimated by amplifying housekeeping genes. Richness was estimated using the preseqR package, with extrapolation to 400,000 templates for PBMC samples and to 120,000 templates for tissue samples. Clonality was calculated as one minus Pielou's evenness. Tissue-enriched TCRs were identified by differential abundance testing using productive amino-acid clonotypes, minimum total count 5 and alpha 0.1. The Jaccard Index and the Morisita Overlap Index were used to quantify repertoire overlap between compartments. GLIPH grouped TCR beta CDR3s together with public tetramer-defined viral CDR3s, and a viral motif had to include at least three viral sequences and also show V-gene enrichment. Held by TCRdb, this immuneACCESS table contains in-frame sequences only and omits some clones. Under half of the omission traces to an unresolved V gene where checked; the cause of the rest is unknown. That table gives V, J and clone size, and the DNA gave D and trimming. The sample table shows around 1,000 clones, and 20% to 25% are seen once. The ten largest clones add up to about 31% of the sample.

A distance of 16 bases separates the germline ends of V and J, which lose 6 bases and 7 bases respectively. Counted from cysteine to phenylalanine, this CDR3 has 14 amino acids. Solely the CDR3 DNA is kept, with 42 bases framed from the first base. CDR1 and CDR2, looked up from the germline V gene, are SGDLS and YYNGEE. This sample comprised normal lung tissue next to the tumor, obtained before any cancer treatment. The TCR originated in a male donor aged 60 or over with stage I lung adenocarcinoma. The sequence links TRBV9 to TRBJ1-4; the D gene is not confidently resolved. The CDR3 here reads CASTPERLSEKLFF. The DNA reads TGTGCCAGCACCCCGGAGCGGCTGAGTGAAAAACTGTTTTTT.